What follows are 26 T cell receptor beta chains derived from one specimen sequenced in a study of T cell repertoires in cytomegalovirus infection. Their antigens are not known. MiXCR, applied by TCRdb to the reads, yields one record per CDR3 protein. The top ten hold roughly 13% of the sample, which has approximately 990,000 distinct CDR3 sequences, around 32% seen once. This specimen was cultured CD8+ T cells from PBMCs, taken from culture after CMV antigen stimulation. Source of these receptors: a human donor in good health (CMV status not recorded). Some clones in this sample may be carry-over from other donors' samples.

This clonotype was seen many times. The V gene is TRBV7-8, the J gene TRBJ2-1, with 8 bases identical to TRBD2. Per germline, CDR1 SGHVS and CDR2 FQNEAQ. With 1 base clipped from V and 7 bases from J, the junction kept 12 bases outside the gene matches. The CDR3 loop spans 17 amino acids. This chain's CDR3 is CASSLVGTGGAGNEQFF. The CDR3 nucleotides are TGTGCCAGCAGCTTAGTGGGGACCGGGGGGGCCGGTAATGAGCAGTTCTTC.

The chain carries TRBV5-5 and TRBJ1-2; 9 bases match TRBD1. The CDR3 extends over 17 amino acids. Germline-derived CDR1 and CDR2 are SGHKS and YYEKEE (reference sequence). With 4 bases clipped from V and 4 bases from J, the junction kept 14 bases outside the gene matches. CDR3 region: CASSPGSRQGDLYGYTF. DNA for the CDR3: TGTGCCAGCAGCCCTGGTAGTCGACAGGGGGACCTCTATGGCTACACCTTC.

The V gene is TRBV5-4, the J gene TRBJ2-2; D uncertain. V shed 7 bases and J shed 4 bases, with 11 bases lying between them. The CDR3 totals 13 residues. Germline V CDR1 and CDR2: SGHNT, YYREEE (reference sequence). The CDR3 sequence: CASGWGVTGELFF. DNA of the CDR3: TGTGCCAGCGGGTGGGGTGTCACCGGGGAGCTGTTTTTT.

This clonotype has just a few counts. This chain links TRBV7-8 with TRBJ2-7; possibly TRBD1 for D (6 bases). The V end was cut by 5 bases, the J end by 3 bases, with 17 bases between. CDR1 is SGHVS, CDR2 FQNEAQ, per germline. The CDR3 extends over 15 amino acids. CDR3 in DNA: TGTGCCAGCAGCCCCCCGGGTCGCAGGGGCTACGAGCAGTACTTC. Amino acid sequence: CASSPPGRRGYEQYF.

The gene calls are TRBV5-6 and TRBJ2-5, with a tentative D call TRBD1 (6 bases). The CDR3 covers 14 residues. Germline V gene lookup returns CDR1 SGHDT and CDR2 YYEEEE. V lost 1 base and J 5 bases, leaving 12 bases between the germline ends. The CDR3 bases are TGTGCCAGCAGCTTGATCACAGGGCGGGAGACCCAGTACTTC. It codes for CASSLITGRETQYF.

This clonotype has a count of ten or more. This rearrangement joins TRBV7-2 to TRBJ2-7; 8 nucleotides align to TRBD2. The junction had 11 bases not matched to a gene; V was cut back by 4 bases and J by 6 bases. The V gene's germline CDR1 is SGHTA and CDR2 FQGNSA. The CDR3 extends over 15 amino acids. CDR3 sequence: CASSSVSAGVVEQYF. CDR3 bases: TGTGCCAGCAGCTCCGTCTCAGCGGGGGTTGTCGAGCAGTACTTC. The variable domain in full, with the rest retrieved from reference TRBV7-2 and TRBJ2-7, is GAGVSQSPSNKVTEKGKDVELRCDPISGHTALYWYRQSLGQGLEFLIYFQGNSAPDKSGLPSDRFSAERTGGSVSTLTIQRTQQEDSAVYLCASSSVSAGVVEQYFGPGTRLTVT.

In its sample, this clonotype was seen a few times. The rearrangement uses TRBV6-6 and TRBJ2-5; D tentatively reads TRBD1 or TRBD2 (5 bases each). Trimming removed 8 bases at V and 1 base at J, with 14 bases between. The germline CDR1 and CDR2 sequences are MNHNY and SVGAGI (reference sequence). The CDR3 loop spans 14 amino acids. The CDR3 region has the DNA TGTGCCAGCTCCTACGAGGGGCCCCAAGAGACCCAGTACTTC. Translated: CASSYEGPQETQYF.

This clonotype occurred many times. This rearrangement joins TRBV7-2 to TRBJ1-2; no clear D. V dropped 0 bases and J dropped 4 bases, with 6 bases sitting between them. CDR3 size: 13 residues. The germline CDR1 and CDR2 sequences are SGHTA and FQGNSA. The CDR3 sequence: CASSLAGVYGYTF. DNA for the CDR3: TGTGCCAGCAGCTTAGCTGGGGTCTATGGCTACACCTTC.

The chain carries TRBV12-3 or TRBV12-4 and TRBJ2-2; 10 bases match TRBD1. Trimming removed 4 bases from V and 5 bases from J; junction bases left unmatched: 7. The CDR3 extends over 16 amino acids. The CDR3 nucleotides are TGTGCCAGCAGTTGGACAGGGGGTGTGAGGACCGGGGAGCTGTTTTTT. Its protein is CASSWTGGVRTGELFF.

This chain uses TRBV19 with TRBJ1-5, with D uncertain. Germline values: CDR1 LNHDA, CDR2 SQIVND (reference sequence). V was trimmed by 7 bases and J by 6 bases, leaving 13 bases between them. The CDR3 sequence is 13 residues long. The CDR3 protein is CASTSSPGQPQHF. CDR3 DNA sequence: TGTGCCAGTACCTCTTCCCCCGGTCAGCCCCAGCATTTT.

Details on this clonotype: At one of its ends the junction is not consistent with the germline gene, which may arise from a read error. The chain joins TRBV7-6 to TRBJ2-3; 13 nucleotides match TRBD2. CDR3 size: 16 residues. Per the germline V gene, CDR1 is SGHVS and CDR2 is FNYEAQ. CDR3 residues: CVSSSGLAGGTDTQYF. The CDR3 nucleotides are TGTGTCAGCAGCTCAGGACTAGCGGGGGGCACAGATACGCAGTATTTT.

In this sample, this clonotype turned up a few times. This chain links TRBV4-1 with TRBJ2-7; 7 nucleotides line up with TRBD1. CDR1 is MGHRA and CDR2 is YSYEKL in the germline V gene. There are 15 residues in the CDR3. Unmatched junction bases numbered 4, after V lost 2 bases and J lost 0 bases. CDR3 residues: CASSQSTGSSYEQYV. Here the CDR3 DNA reads TGCGCCAGCAGCCAATCGACAGGGAGCTCCTACGAGCAGTACGTC.

J is TRBJ1-2 and V is TRBV5-6, with D unclear. CDR1 is SGHDT and CDR2 is YYEEEE in the germline V gene. This CDR3 is built from 13 residues. Trimming took 3 bases from V and 6 from J, leaving 12 bases between them. The DNA for the CDR3 is TGTGCCAGCAGCTCTGGAGAATCCCATGGCTACACCTTC. Its protein is CASSSGESHGYTF.

This clonotype came up a few times. A single base separates this from a much larger clone, so it may be a read error. This chain connects TRBV27 to TRBJ2-2, with D perhaps TRBD1 (6 bases). Germline values: CDR1 MNHEY, CDR2 SMNVEV (reference sequence). The CDR3 has 12 residues. V was pared by 8 bases and J by 3 bases, with 7 bases between. CDR3 bases: TGTGCCAGCGGGGGCTACACCGGGGAGCTGTTTTTT. Translated: CASGGYTGELFF.

This sequence joins TRBV7-9 and TRBJ2-7; 7 bases fit TRBD1. Germline V CDR1 and CDR2: SEHNR, FQNEAQ (reference sequence). J lost 3 bases, V lost 4 bases, and 9 bases had no gene match. CDR3 size: 15 residues. The CDR3 nucleotides read TGTGCCAGCAGCTCAGGAGGACAGGTGGGCTACGAGCAGTACTTC. It codes for CASSSGGQVGYEQYF.

The V gene is TRBV6-2 or TRBV6-3, the J gene TRBJ2-7, with TRBD1 identical over 9 bases. The CDR3 extends over 14 amino acids. V lost 4 bases to trimming and J lost 5 bases; unmatched junction nucleotides: 6. CDR1 is MNHEY, CDR2 SVGEGT, per germline. CDR3 loop: CASSWVGQGNEQYV. CDR3 DNA sequence: TGTGCCAGCAGTTGGGTCGGACAGGGGAACGAGCAGTACGTC.

At least ten counts were recorded for this clonotype. The rearrangement uses TRBV7-2 and TRBJ1-5, with no clear D. V lost 5 bases and J 5 bases, leaving 10 bases between the germline ends. This CDR3 has 13 residues. CDR1 and CDR2 (germline): SGHTA, FQGNSA. CDR3 nucleotide sequence: TGTGCCAGCAGCCAGTACCAAGATCAGCCCCAGCATTTT. Translation: CASSQYQDQPQHF.

In nucleotides, the CDR3 is TGTGCCAGCAGCTTTCGGACAGGGATGGAGACCCAGTACTTC. As protein: CASSFRTGMETQYF. This chain connects TRBV7-9 to TRBJ2-5; the match to TRBD1 covers 8 bases. This CDR3 comprises 14 residues. The V gene end was trimmed by 3 bases and the J gene end by 5 bases; junction bases not matched to a gene: 5. CDR1 SEHNR and CDR2 FQNEAQ come from the germline V gene (reference sequence).

This clonotype was observed many times. The chain joins TRBV5-4 to TRBJ2-3; no clear D gene. The germline gives CDR1 SGHNT, CDR2 YYREEE (reference sequence). V was shortened by 0 bases and J by 4 bases, with 6 bases between the two germline ends. The CDR3 covers 13 residues. The CDR3 region has the DNA TGTGCCAGCAGCTTGGTGGGGTCAGATACGCAGTATTTT. Amino acid sequence: CASSLVGSDTQYF.

This clonotype was counted ten times or more. V usage is TRBV6-2 or TRBV6-3 and J usage is TRBJ1-6; D gene ambiguous. The germline V and J ends were trimmed by 4 bases and 11 bases, with 9 bases remaining between them. CDR3 length: 12 amino acids. Germline V gene sequence: CDR1 MNHEY, CDR2 SVGEGT. The CDR3: CASSSGNPPLHF. CDR3 coding DNA: TGTGCCAGCAGTTCTGGGAATCCACCCCTCCACTTT.

This clonotype was recorded at least ten times. The chain combines TRBV7-2 with TRBJ2-7, with D tentatively TRBD2 (6 bases). The CDR3 has 15 residues. The germline gives CDR1 SGHTA, CDR2 FQGNSA. The V end was cut by 3 bases, the J end by 7 bases, with 19 bases between. CDR3 in amino acids: CASSLGSGLLEEQYF. CDR3 sequence (DNA): TGTGCCAGCAGCTTGGGGAGCGGGCTGCTAGAAGAGCAGTACTTC.

The chain recombines TRBV3-1 with TRBJ1-1; tentative D call: TRBD1 (5 bases). V lost 3 bases, J lost 1 base, and 12 bases lay in between. CDR1 is LGHDT, CDR2 YNNKEL, per germline (reference sequence). The CDR3 runs to 15 residues. The CDR3 here is CASSQGGASNTEAFF. The CDR3 DNA reads TGTGCCAGCAGCCAGGGGGGAGCCTCGAACACTGAAGCTTTCTTT.

Worth noting for this clonotype: One base away lies a much larger clone, so this may be a sequencing read error. V and J are TRBV5-5 and TRBJ2-1; D is ambiguous. CDR1 and CDR2 (germline): SGHKS, YYEKEE (reference sequence). The CDR3 totals 12 residues. The V and J ends lost 5 bases and 4 bases respectively, with 7 bases between them. CDR3 loop: CASRAEYNEQFF. Here the CDR3 DNA reads TGTGCCAGCAGAGCCGAGTACAATGAGCAGTTCTTC.

This clonotype has only a few counts. The chain carries TRBV6-6 and TRBJ1-5; TRBD1 aligns across 11 bases. The length of the CDR3 is 15 residues. J lost 0 bases, V lost 6 bases, and 1 base had no gene match. Germline CDR1 and CDR2: MNHNY and SVGAGI (reference sequence). The CDR3 DNA sequence: TGTGCCAGCAGCGGACAGGGGGCTAGCAATCAGCCCCAGCATTTT. Protein sequence: CASSGQGASNQPQHF.

This clonotype was detected a few times. The genes are TRBV5-1 and TRBJ2-1; 10 nucleotides match TRBD2. Germline V gives CDR1 SGHRS, CDR2 YFSETQ. Germline trimming cut 4 bases from V and 3 bases from J; bases unmatched to any gene: 7. The CDR3 sequence is 16 residues long. The CDR3 spells CASSLGLAVDYNEQFF. In DNA, the CDR3 is TGCGCCAGCAGCCTAGGACTAGCGGTCGACTACAATGAGCAGTTCTTC.

This chain uses TRBV29-1 with TRBJ1-1; TRBD1 might be the D (5 bases). V lost 4 bases and J 5 bases, leaving 8 bases between the germline ends. CDR1 is SQVTM and CDR2 is ANQGSEA in the germline V gene. The CDR3 has 11 amino acids. The CDR3 reads CSVGTGTEAFF. The CDR3, as DNA: TGCAGCGTTGGAACAGGTACTGAAGCTTTCTTT.